A single TCR beta chain is shown here with its context. Alpha and beta chains were covered, as first-strand cDNA relied on TRAV- and TRBV-specific primers. The authors amplified TCRs for about 18 PCR cycles with a constant-region primer and a V-primer adapter. With in vitro transcription, the isolated mRNA was amplified. TCRdb passed the reads through MiXCR, listing each CDR3 protein once. The table includes fewer than 90,000 distinct CDR3 sequences, approximately 31% detected once. Time point here: before trial treatment. V lost 3 bases, J lost 9 bases, and 6 bases stayed unmatched. The V gene's germline CDR1 is LGHNA and CDR2 YSLEER. CDR3 length equals 15 residues. This specimen comes from a study of low-dose radiotherapy and immunotherapy resistance in tumors. About the research overall: With 1 Gy per fraction every two weeks, Cohort 2 accumulated 13 Gy across 26 weeks. Intravenous ipilimumab 1 mg/kg every six weeks was given with nivolumab 240 mg every two weeks.

The rearrangement links TRBV4-3 to TRBJ2-1; 12 nucleotides align to TRBD2. The origin of this receptor is a female donor with ovarian cancer. The material was PBMCs, obtained before treatment. CDR3: CASSQRLAGDGEQFF. CDR3 nucleotides: TGCGCCAGCAGCCAGAGACTAGCGGGAGACGGTGAGCAGTTCTTC.